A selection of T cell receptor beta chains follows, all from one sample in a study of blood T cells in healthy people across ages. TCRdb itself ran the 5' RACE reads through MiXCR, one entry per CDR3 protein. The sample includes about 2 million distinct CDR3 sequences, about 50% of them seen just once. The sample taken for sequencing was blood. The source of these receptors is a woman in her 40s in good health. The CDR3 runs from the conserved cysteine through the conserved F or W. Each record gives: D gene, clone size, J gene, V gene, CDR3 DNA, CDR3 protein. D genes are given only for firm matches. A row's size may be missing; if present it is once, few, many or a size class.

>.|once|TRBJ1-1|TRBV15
TGTGCCACCAGCAGAGACCGGGACGGATTTGAAGCTTTCTTT
CATSRDRDGFEAFF
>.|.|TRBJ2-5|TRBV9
TGTGCCAGCAGCGTAGGCGAAGGGACCCAGTACTTC
CASSVGEGTQYF
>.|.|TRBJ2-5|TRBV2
TGTGCCAGCACAAGGTACGCGGAGACCCAGTACTTC
CASTRYAETQYF
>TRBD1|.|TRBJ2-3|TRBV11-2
TGTGCCAGCTGGGACAGGGGGACCTGCGGCCATACGCAGTATTTT
CASWDRGTCGHTQYF
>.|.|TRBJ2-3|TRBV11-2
TGTGCCAGTAGAAGACAGGTTGGAGATACGCAGTATTTT
CASRRQVGDTQYF
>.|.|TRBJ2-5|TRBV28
TGTGCCAGCAGTAAAGGATCAGTAAACCAAGAGACCCAGTACTTC
CASSKGSVNQETQYF
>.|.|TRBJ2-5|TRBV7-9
TGTGCCAGCAGGCATAGCGGCCAAGAGACCCAGTACTTC
CASRHSGQETQYF
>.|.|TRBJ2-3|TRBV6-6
TGTGCCAGCAGTTCGATTCCGGGACTGGGCACAGATACGCAGTATTTT
CASSSIPGLGTDTQYF
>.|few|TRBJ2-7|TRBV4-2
TGTGCCAGCAGCCAAGAATCGGCAGGGAACTACGAGCAGTACTTC
CASSQESAGNYEQYF
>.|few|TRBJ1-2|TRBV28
TGTGCCAGCAGACCCACATCGGGGTCCCTGGGTGGCTACACCTTC
CASRPTSGSLGGYTF
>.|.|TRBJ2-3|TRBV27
TGTGCCAGCAGTTTCATCCCGACCCAGACAGATACGCAGTATTTT
CASSFIPTQTDTQYF
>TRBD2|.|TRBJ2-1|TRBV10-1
TGCGCCAGCAGTGAGGGGGGTAGCGGGGCAAGAAATGAGCAGTTCTTC
CASSEGGSGARNEQFF
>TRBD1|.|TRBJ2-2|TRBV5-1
TGCGCCAGCAGAACGGACAGGGGGGGACCCGGGGAGCTGTTTTTT
CASRTDRGGPGELFF